The 20 T cell receptor beta chains presented below share a single source sample, sequenced in a study of shared clonotypes between healthy human individuals. Some clones are missing from TCRdb's copy, which holds only in-frame ones; the method was immunoSEQ multiplex PCR. The sample lists roughly 1,000,000 clones, around three quarters occurring once. The specimen sequenced was memory CD4+ T cells from PBMCs. Subset indicated: CD45RA-negative fraction. Receptor source: a man aged 18 to 30 in good health. Some clones in this sample may be carry-over from other donors' samples.

The sample holds one count of this clone. V is TRBV28 and J is TRBJ1-4; D gene ambiguous. CDR3 length: 12 residues. The ends were cut back, 8 bases at V and 5 bases at J, with 9 bases in the middle. Germline V CDR1 and CDR2: MDHEN, SYDVKM. DNA for the CDR3: TGTGCCAGCCAAAACACGAATGAAAAACTGTTTTTT. Protein product: CASQNTNEKLFF.

The chain uses TRBV2 and TRBJ1-5, with 10 bases identical to TRBD1. Germline trimming cut 5 bases from V and 1 base from J; bases unmatched to any gene: 11. Germline CDR1 is SNHLY and CDR2 is FYNNEI. The CDR3 has 18 amino acids. CDR3 sequence: CASSHHRDRGSSNQPQHF. CDR3 nucleotide sequence: TGTGCCAGCAGTCACCACCGGGACAGGGGTTCGAGCAATCAGCCCCAGCATTTT.

This chain uses TRBV5-5 with TRBJ1-1, with 10 positions matching TRBD1. The CDR3 is 16 amino acids. Germline CDR1 is SGHKS and CDR2 is YYEKEE (reference sequence). Trimming at V came to 4 bases and at J to 2 bases, leaving 8 bases not matched to a gene. The CDR3 here is CASSVRQGARNTEAFF. As DNA, the CDR3 is TGTGCCAGCAGCGTAAGACAGGGGGCGAGAAACACTGAAGCTTTCTTT.

J is TRBJ1-4 and V is TRBV2, with a weak D call TRBD1 (6 bases). The germline gives CDR1 SNHLY, CDR2 FYNNEI. This CDR3 is built from 15 residues. Trimming removed 0 bases from V and 7 bases from J, with 12 bases in between. CDR3 DNA sequence: TGTGCCAGCAGTGAAGCGCTTGGGGGCGGTGAAAAACTGTTTTTT. The encoded protein is CASSEALGGGEKLFF.

The CDR3 region is CASRRGANQPQHF. CDR3 sequence (DNA): TGTGCCAGCAGACGGGGGGCCAATCAGCCCCAGCATTTT. The chain carries TRBV27 and TRBJ1-5, with D possibly matching TRBD1 (6 bases). The V gene's germline CDR1 is MNHEY and CDR2 SMNVEV (reference sequence). This CDR3 has 13 residues. V dropped 6 bases and J dropped 3 bases, with 9 bases sitting between them.

In this sample, this clone turned up a few times. The CDR3 DNA sequence: TGTGCCAGCAGCCAAGGGGGACTAGCGGGGAGCTCCTACGAGCAGTACTTC. This gives the protein CASSQGGLAGSSYEQYF. The chain has TRBV14 and TRBJ2-7; 13 nucleotides align to TRBD2. The germline V gene encodes CDR1 SGHDN and CDR2 FVKESK. The CDR3 contains 17 residues. After removal of 1 base from V and 0 bases from J, the junction contained 3 bases not matched to a gene.

The V and J genes are TRBV28 and TRBJ2-6; perhaps TRBD1 as D (5 bases). The CDR3 sequence is 16 residues long. Germline CDR1 and CDR2: MDHEN and SYDVKM. Trimming pared 3 bases from V and 0 bases from J, leaving 9 bases between. The CDR3 spells CASSFGAVSGANVLTF. The CDR3 nucleotides are TGTGCCAGCAGTTTTGGGGCAGTCTCTGGGGCCAACGTCCTGACTTTC.

The chain recombines TRBV19 with TRBJ2-7; 9 nucleotides match TRBD1. Germline lookup yields CDR1 LNHDA and CDR2 SQIVND (reference sequence). This CDR3 is 14 amino acids long. With V trimmed by 4 bases and J by 5 bases, 6 bases remained unmatched. In DNA, the CDR3 is TGTGCCAGTAGTAGGACAGGGGATGATGACGAGCAGTACTTC. Translation gives CASSRTGDDDEQYF.

The CDR3 region is CASSQNRQRAGEKLFF. The CDR3 DNA reads TGTGCCAGCAGCCAAAACAGACAAAGAGCGGGTGAAAAACTGTTTTTT. The chain carries TRBV5-5 and TRBJ1-4; unclear D gene. The CDR3 has 16 residues. Germline V lookup: CDR1 SGHKS, CDR2 YYEKEE (reference sequence). The germline V and J ends were trimmed by 4 bases and 7 bases, with 20 bases remaining between them.

This clone was observed a single time. The gene calls are TRBV7-3 and TRBJ2-1; 9 bases agree with TRBD1. Germline V gene sequence: CDR1 SGHTA, CDR2 FQGTGA. This CDR3 contains 16 residues. V was pared by 0 bases and J by 7 bases, with 7 bases of the junction left unmatched. The CDR3, as DNA: TGTGCCAGCAGCTTAACGATGGGACAGGGCCGGAATGAGCAGTTCTTC. Its translation: CASSLTMGQGRNEQFF.

This clone occurred once. This sequence joins TRBV19 and TRBJ1-4; D is unresolved. The V end lost 1 base, the J end lost 7 bases, and 13 bases lay between the germline ends. In germline, CDR1 is LNHDA, CDR2 SQIVND (reference sequence). This CDR3 has 15 residues. CDR3 region: CASSIGATPSEKLFF. The CDR3 nucleotides are TGTGCCAGTAGTATAGGGGCGACCCCATCTGAAAAACTGTTTTTT.

This clone was detected a few times. The chain uses TRBV6-6 and TRBJ2-3, with D possibly TRBD2 on 6 matching bases. V was shortened by 2 bases and J by 9 bases, with 18 bases between the two germline ends. This CDR3 contains 15 residues. Germline V lookup: CDR1 MNHNY, CDR2 SVGAGI (reference sequence). The CDR3 protein is CASSYRLTDAGTQYF. The CDR3 nucleotides read TGTGCCAGCAGTTACCGACTAACGGATGCGGGGACGCAGTATTTT.

This chain uses TRBV5-4 with TRBJ2-3; D gene ambiguous. The CDR3 is made up of 16 amino acids. With 0 bases removed from V and 3 bases from J, the gap between germline ends came to 14 bases. The germline CDR1 and CDR2 sequences are SGHNT and YYREEE (reference sequence). CDR3 residues: CASSLVAGGRTDTQYF. CDR3 coding DNA: TGTGCCAGCAGCTTGGTGGCAGGCGGACGAACAGATACGCAGTATTTT.

V usage is TRBV4-3 and J usage is TRBJ1-1; 7 bases align to TRBD1. Per germline, CDR1 LGHNA and CDR2 YSLEER. This CDR3 is built from 14 residues. The V and J ends lost 4 bases and 6 bases, in that order; junction bases with no gene match: 8. This CDR3 is CASSPQGVGAEAFF. The CDR3 nucleotides read TGCGCCAGCAGCCCCCAGGGGGTTGGGGCTGAAGCTTTCTTT.

This clone was recorded a few times. The same CDR3 is also encoded by other DNA sequences in this sample. The rearrangement links TRBV28 to TRBJ2-3; 10 nucleotides match TRBD2. The CDR3 spans 16 residues. Looked up from germline, CDR1 is MDHEN and CDR2 is SYDVKM. J gave up 3 bases and V 4 bases, and 7 bases lay outside the gene matches. In DNA, the CDR3 is TGTGCCAGCAGTTCTCTAGCGGGAGTAGGTACAGATACGCAGTATTTT. Translated: CASSSLAGVGTDTQYF.

The V call is TRBV5-1, the J call TRBJ2-2, with D possibly TRBD2 on 6 matching bases. CDR1 is SGHRS, CDR2 YFSETQ, per germline. The CDR3 sequence is 16 residues long. V was trimmed by 7 bases and J by 4 bases, leaving 20 bases between them. CDR3 coding DNA: TGCGCCAGCGCTTCCGAACTAGCTCCCGGCACCGGGGAGCTGTTTTTT. Amino acid sequence: CASASELAPGTGELFF.

About this clone: The sample holds other DNA sequences that translate to the same CDR3. V is TRBV5-1 and J is TRBJ2-3; D unclear. Germline assignment: CDR1 SGHRS and CDR2 YFSETQ. V lost 4 bases to trimming and J lost 3 bases, with 12 bases between them. The CDR3 loop spans 14 amino acids. CDR3: CASSPRAGTDTQYF. CDR3 DNA: TGCGCCAGCAGCCCTCGCGCCGGGACAGATACGCAGTATTTT.

The chain carries TRBV18 and TRBJ1-3, with D hard to call. CDR1 KGHSH and CDR2 LQKENI come from the germline V gene. This CDR3 contains 15 residues. V was shortened by 2 bases and J by 0 bases, with 8 bases between the two germline ends. The CDR3 region is CASSPESRSGNTIYF. CDR3 sequence (DNA): TGTGCCAGCTCACCAGAGAGCCGCTCTGGAAACACCATATATTTT. Drawing the rest from reference TRBV18 and TRBJ1-3, the complete variable domain is NAGVMQNPRHLVRRRGQEARLRCSPMKGHSHVYWYRQLPEEGLKFMVYLQKENIIDESGMPKERFSAEFPKEGPSILRIQQVVRGDSAAYFCASSPESRSGNTIYFGEGSWLTVV.

A remark on this clone: This probably arose from a read error, given a far larger clone one base away. In the same sample, other DNA sequences code for this CDR3. The genes are TRBV5-1 and TRBJ2-3, with 9 bases identical to TRBD1. The CDR3 has 14 amino acids. CDR1 and CDR2 (germline): SGHRS, YFSETQ. Trimming at V came to 4 bases and at J to 4 bases, leaving 4 bases not matched to a gene. The CDR3 loop is CASSPGQGSDTQYF. The CDR3 DNA sequence: TGCGCCAGCAGCCCGGGACAGGGTTCAGATACGCAGTATTTT.

The chain has TRBV30 and TRBJ1-1; TRBD1 agrees at 7 bases. CDR1 and CDR2 from the germline V gene are GTSNPN and SVGIG (reference sequence). The CDR3 loop spans 14 amino acids. V lost 2 bases, J lost 5 bases, and 8 bases stayed unmatched. CDR3 residues: CAWSQTAGGTEAFF. Written as DNA, the CDR3 is TGTGCCTGGAGTCAAACGGCAGGGGGGACTGAAGCTTTCTTT. Looking up the rest from reference TRBV30 and TRBJ1-1 gives the full variable domain: SQTIHQWPATLVQPVGSPLSLECTVEGTSNPNLYWYRQAAGRGLQLLFYSVGIGQISSEVPQNLSASRPQDRQFILSSKKLLLSDSGFYLCAWSQTAGGTEAFFGQGTRLTVV.